The T cell receptor (beta chain) described here comes from a study of post-analysis software for immune sequencing data. Whole-study results and caveats: A significant reduction in normalized Chao1 diversity was observed in multiple sclerosis patients versus controls. Among roughly 5 TRBV segments more frequent in patients than controls were TRBV5-6, TRBV5-1 and TRBV20-1.

About this clonotype: Antigen unknown.

The TCR beta cDNA libraries contained unique molecular identifiers. From the PCR reads, TCRdb called clonotypes with MiXCR, one entry per CDR3 protein. The data show almost 700,000 distinct CDR3 sequences, with around 60% seen just once and over 9% held by the top ten. This CDR3 comprises 12 residues. Germline CDR1 is SGHTA and CDR2 is FQGNSA. Trimming cost V 2 bases and J 7 bases, with 8 bases left between them. The origin of this receptor is a girl aged 2 to 10 with multiple sclerosis. The chain uses TRBV7-2 and TRBJ1-1; D gene unclear. Sequencing was carried out using blood. This chain's CDR3 is CASSLSTVEAFF. CDR3 DNA: TGTGCCAGCAGCTTATCGACGGTTGAAGCTTTCTTT.